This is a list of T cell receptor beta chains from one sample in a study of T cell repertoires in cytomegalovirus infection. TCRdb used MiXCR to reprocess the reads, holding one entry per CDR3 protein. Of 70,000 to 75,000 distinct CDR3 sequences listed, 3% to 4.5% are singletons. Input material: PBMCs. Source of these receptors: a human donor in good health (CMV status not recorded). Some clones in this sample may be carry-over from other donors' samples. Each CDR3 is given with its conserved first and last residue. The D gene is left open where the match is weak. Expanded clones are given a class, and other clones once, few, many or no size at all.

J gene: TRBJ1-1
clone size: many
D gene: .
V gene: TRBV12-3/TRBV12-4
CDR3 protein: CASKSALNTEAFF
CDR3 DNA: TGTGCCAGCAAATCAGCTTTGAACACTGAAGCTTTCTTT

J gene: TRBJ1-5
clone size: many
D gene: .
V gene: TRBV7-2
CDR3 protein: CASSLTGGNQPQHF
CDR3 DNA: TGTGCCAGCAGCTTAACGGGGGGCAATCAGCCCCAGCATTTT

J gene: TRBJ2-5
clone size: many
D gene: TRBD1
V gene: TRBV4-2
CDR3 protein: CASSQDWGQGQETQYF
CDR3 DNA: TGTGCCAGCAGCCAAGATTGGGGACAGGGACAAGAGACCCAGTACTTC

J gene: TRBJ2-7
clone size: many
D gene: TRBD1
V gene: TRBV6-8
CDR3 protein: CASSVDRGYEQYF
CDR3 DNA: TGTGCCAGCAGTGTGGACAGGGGCTACGAGCAGTACTTC

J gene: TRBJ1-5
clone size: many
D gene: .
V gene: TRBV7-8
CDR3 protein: CASSQRAGDQPQHF
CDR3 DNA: TGTGCCAGCAGCCAGAGGGCAGGGGATCAGCCCCAGCATTTT

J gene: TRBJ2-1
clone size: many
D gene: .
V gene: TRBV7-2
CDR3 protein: CASSQGPAQYNEQFF
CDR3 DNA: TGTGCCAGCAGCCAAGGCCCCGCGCAGTACAATGAGCAGTTCTTC

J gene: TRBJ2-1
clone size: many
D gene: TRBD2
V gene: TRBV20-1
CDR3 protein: CSASGGAGNEQFF
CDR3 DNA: TGCAGTGCTAGCGGGGGGGCGGGGAATGAGCAGTTCTTC

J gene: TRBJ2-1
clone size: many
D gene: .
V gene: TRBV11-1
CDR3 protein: CASSLAVTGTSSYNEQFF
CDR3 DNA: TGTGCCAGCAGCTTAGCGGTAACAGGGACAAGCTCCTACAATGAGCAGTTCTTC

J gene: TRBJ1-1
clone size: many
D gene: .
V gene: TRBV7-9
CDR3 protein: CASSGRDRLDTEAFF
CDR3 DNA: TGTGCCAGCAGCGGAAGGGACCGCTTGGACACTGAAGCTTTCTTT

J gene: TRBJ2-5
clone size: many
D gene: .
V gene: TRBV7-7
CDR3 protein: CASSFERGETQYF
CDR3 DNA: TGTGCTAGCAGCTTTGAGAGGGGAGAGACCCAGTACTTC

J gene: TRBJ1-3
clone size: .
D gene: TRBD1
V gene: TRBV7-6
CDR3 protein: CASSPLTGVGNTIYF
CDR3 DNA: TGTGCCAGCAGCCCCTTGACAGGGGTAGGAAACACCATATATTTT

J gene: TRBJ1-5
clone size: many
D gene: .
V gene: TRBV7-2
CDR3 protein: CASSLAGDRPQHF
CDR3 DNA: TGTGCCAGCAGCTTAGCTGGGGACCGGCCCCAGCATTTT

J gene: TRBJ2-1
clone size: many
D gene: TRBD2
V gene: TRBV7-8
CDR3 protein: CASSPHLAGYNEQFF
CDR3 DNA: TGTGCCAGCAGCCCCCACCTAGCGGGCTACAATGAGCAGTTCTTC

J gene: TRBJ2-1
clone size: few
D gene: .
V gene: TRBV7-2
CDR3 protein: CASSLDGPYNEQFF
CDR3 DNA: TGTGCCAGCAGCTTAGATGGGCCCTACAATGAGCAGTTCTTC

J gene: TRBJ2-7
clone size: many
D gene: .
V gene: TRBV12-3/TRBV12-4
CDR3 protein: CASRDHIHYEQYF
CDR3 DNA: TGTGCCAGCAGGGATCACATTCACTACGAGCAGTACTTC

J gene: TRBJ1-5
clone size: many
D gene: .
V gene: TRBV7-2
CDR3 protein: CASSLGRGIAGQPQHF
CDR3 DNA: TGTGCCAGCAGCTTAGGTCGGGGTATAGCGGGTCAGCCCCAGCATTTT

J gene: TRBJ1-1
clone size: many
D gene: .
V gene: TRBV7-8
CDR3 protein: CASSLRTENTEAFF
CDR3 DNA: TGTGCCAGCAGCCTCAGGACAGAGAACACTGAAGCTTTCTTT

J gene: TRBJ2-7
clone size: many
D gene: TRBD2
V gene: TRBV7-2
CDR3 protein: CASSTRGRASYEQYF
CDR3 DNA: TGTGCCAGCAGCACCCGTGGGAGGGCCTCCTACGAGCAGTACTTC

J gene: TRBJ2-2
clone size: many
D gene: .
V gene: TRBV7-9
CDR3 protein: CASSFSGTGELFF
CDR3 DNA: TGTGCCAGCAGCTTTAGCGGCACCGGGGAGCTGTTTTTT

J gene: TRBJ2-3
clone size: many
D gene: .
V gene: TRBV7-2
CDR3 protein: CASSPVDTQYF
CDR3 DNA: TGTGCCAGCAGCCCGGTGGATACGCAGTATTTT

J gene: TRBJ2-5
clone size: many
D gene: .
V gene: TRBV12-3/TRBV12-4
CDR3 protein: CASSLAGTETQYF
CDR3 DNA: TGTGCCAGCAGTTTAGCGGGGACAGAGACCCAGTACTTC

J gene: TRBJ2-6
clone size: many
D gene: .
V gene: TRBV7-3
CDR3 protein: CASRKDGSLAGANVLTF
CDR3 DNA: TGTGCCAGCAGGAAAGATGGGTCGCTGGCTGGGGCCAACGTCCTGACTTTC

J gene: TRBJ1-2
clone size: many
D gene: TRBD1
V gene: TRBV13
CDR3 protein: CASSWEDRGHRDGYTF
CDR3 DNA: TGTGCCAGCAGCTGGGAAGACAGGGGACATCGGGATGGCTACACCTTC

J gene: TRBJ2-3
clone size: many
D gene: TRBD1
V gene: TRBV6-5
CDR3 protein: CASSYSRGDRGTDTQYF
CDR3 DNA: TGTGCCAGCAGTTACTCTAGGGGGGACAGGGGCACAGATACGCAGTATTTT

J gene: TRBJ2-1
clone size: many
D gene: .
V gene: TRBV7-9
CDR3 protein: CASSSPERRTSSYNEQFF
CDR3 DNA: TGTGCCAGCAGCTCCCCCGAGCGGAGGACGTCCTCCTACAATGAGCAGTTCTTC

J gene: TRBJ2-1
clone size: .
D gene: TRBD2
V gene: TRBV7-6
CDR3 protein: CANSPGTSGGALREQFF
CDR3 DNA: TGTGCCAACAGCCCGGGGACTAGCGGGGGGGCCCTACGTGAGCAGTTCTTC

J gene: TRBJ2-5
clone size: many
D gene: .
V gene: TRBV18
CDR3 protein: CASSPHRQETQYF
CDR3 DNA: TGTGCCAGCTCACCACATCGCCAAGAGACCCAGTACTTC

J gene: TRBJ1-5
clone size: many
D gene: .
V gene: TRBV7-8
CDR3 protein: CASSSLGTQPQHF
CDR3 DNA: TGTGCCAGCAGCTCACTAGGCACTCAGCCCCAGCATTTT

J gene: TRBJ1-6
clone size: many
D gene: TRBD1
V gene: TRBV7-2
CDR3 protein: CASSPRQGRNSPLHF
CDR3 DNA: TGTGCCAGCAGCCCTAGACAGGGCCGTAATTCACCCCTCCACTTT

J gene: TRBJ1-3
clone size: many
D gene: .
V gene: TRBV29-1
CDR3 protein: CSVGASGNTIYF
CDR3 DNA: TGCAGCGTCGGGGCCTCTGGAAACACCATATATTTT

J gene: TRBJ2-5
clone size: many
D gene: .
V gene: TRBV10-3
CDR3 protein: CAISGGPGKETQYF
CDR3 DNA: TGTGCCATCAGTGGGGGGCCGGGAAAAGAGACCCAGTACTTC

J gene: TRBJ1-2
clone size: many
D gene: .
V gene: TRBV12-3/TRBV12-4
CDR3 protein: CASSLRQGSNYGYTF
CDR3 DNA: TGTGCCAGCAGTTTACGGCAGGGGTCTAACTATGGCTACACCTTC

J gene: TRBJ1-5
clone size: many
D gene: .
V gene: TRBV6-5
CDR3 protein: CASRQMYNQPQHF
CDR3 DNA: TGTGCCAGCAGGCAGATGTACAATCAGCCCCAGCATTTT

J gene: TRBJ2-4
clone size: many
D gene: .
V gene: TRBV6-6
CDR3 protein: CASSDESLVAKNIQYF
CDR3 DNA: TGTGCCAGCAGTGATGAGTCCCTGGTAGCCAAAAACATTCAGTACTTC

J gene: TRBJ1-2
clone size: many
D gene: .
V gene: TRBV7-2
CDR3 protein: CASSPAPPPGPFGYTF
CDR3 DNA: TGTGCCAGCAGCCCAGCTCCCCCCCCAGGCCCTTTTGGCTACACCTTC

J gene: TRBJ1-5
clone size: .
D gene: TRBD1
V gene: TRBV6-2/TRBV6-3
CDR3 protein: CTSSKGATSEVRQPQHF
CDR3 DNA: TGTACCAGCAGTAAGGGGGCCACCTCTGAGGTCAGGCAGCCCCAGCATTTT

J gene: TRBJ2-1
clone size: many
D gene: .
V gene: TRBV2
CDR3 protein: CASMLASHEQFF
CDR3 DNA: TGTGCCAGCATGCTTGCCAGCCATGAGCAGTTCTTC

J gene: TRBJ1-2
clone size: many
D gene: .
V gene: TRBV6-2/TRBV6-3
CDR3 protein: CASSYGQVRVGYTF
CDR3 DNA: TGTGCCAGCAGTTACGGACAAGTTAGAGTCGGCTACACCTTC

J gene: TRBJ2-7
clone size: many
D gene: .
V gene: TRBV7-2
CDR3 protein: CASSPPPPAYEQYF
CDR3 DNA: TGTGCCAGCAGCCCACCACCCCCGGCCTACGAGCAGTACTTC

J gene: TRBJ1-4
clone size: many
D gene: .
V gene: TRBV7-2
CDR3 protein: CASSFQSPNEKLFF
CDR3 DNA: TGTGCCAGCAGCTTCCAATCCCCTAATGAAAAACTGTTTTTT

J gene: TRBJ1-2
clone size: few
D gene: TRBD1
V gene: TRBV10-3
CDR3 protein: CASRDRGQDGYTF
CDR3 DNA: TGTGCCAGCCGGGACAGGGGGCAGGATGGCTACACCTTC

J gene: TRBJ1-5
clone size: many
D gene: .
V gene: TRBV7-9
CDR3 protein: CASSPGDGYNQPQHF
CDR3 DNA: TGTGCCAGCAGCCCCGGGGACGGGTACAATCAGCCCCAGCATTTT

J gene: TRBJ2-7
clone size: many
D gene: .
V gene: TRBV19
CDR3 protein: CASRHRGGYEQYF
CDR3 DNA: TGTGCCAGTAGGCACAGGGGGGGTTACGAGCAGTACTTC

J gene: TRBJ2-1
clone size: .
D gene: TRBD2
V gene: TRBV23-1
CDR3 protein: CASSQSGTATGTSGNPFSYNEQFF
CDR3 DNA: TGCGCCAGCAGTCAATCCGGGACCGCTACCGGGACTAGCGGCAACCCTTTCTCCTACAATGAGCAGTTCTTC